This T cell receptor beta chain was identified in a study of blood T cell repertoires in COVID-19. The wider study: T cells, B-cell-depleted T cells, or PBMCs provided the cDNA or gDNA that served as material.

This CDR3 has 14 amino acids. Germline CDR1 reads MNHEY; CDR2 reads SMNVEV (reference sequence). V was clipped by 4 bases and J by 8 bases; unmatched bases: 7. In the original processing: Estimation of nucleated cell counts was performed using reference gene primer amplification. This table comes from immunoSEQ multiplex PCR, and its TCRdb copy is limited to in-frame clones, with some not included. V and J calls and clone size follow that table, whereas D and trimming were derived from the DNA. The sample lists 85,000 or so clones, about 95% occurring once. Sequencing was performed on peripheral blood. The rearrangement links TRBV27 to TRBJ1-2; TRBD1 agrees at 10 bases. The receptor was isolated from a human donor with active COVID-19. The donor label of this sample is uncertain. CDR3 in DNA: TGTGCCAGCAGTTCAGGGACAGGGGTGGAGGGCTACACCTTC. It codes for CASSSGTGVEGYTF.